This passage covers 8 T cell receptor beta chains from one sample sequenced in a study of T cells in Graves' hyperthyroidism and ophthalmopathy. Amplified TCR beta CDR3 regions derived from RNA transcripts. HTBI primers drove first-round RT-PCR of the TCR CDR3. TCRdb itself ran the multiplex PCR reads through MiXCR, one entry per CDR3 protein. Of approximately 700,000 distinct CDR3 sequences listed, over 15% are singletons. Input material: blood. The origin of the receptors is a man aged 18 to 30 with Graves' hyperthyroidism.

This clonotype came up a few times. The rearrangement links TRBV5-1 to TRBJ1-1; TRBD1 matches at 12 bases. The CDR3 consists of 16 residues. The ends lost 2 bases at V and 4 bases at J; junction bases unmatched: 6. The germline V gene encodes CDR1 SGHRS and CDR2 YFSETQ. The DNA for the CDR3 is TGCGCCAGCAGCTTTCGGGACAGGGGGCTGGGCACTGAAGCTTTCTTT. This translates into CASSFRDRGLGTEAFF.

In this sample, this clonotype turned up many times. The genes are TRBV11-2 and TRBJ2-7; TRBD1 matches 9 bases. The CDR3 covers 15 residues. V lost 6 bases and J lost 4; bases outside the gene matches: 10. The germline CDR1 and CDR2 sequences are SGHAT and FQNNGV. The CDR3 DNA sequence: TGTGCCAGCAGGACCCCGGGACAGGGAAAGTACGAGCAGTACTTC. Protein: CASRTPGQGKYEQYF.

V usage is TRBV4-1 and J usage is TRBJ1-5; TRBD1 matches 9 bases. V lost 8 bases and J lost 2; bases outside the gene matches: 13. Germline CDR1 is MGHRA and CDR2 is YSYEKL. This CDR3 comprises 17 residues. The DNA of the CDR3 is TGCGCCAGCTACAGGGGGCTTACTCCGGTGGGCAATCAGCCCCAGCATTTT. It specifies CASYRGLTPVGNQPQHF.

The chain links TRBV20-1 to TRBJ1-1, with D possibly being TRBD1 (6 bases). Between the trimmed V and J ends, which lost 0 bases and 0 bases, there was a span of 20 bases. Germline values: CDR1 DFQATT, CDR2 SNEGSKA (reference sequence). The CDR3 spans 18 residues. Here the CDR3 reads CSARETRYDRLVNTEAFF. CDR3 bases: TGCAGTGCTAGAGAGACTCGGTATGACAGGTTGGTGAACACTGAAGCTTTCTTT.

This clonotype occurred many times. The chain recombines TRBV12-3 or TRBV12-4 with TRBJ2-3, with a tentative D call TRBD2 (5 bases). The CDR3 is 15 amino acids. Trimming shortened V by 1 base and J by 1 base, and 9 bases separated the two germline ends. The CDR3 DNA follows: TGTGCCAGCAGTTTAGTGGGAGTTGGCACAGATACGCAGTATTTT. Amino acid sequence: CASSLVGVGTDTQYF.

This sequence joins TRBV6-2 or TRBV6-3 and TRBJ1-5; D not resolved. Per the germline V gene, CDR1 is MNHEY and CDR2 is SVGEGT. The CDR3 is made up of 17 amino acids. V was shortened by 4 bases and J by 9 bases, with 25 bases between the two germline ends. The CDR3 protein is CASSLRPQTGFAGPQHF. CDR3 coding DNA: TGTGCCAGCAGTTTAAGGCCGCAGACCGGGTTCGCTGGGCCCCAGCATTTT.

This CDR3 reads CASSLDRVNNYGYTF. CDR3 coding DNA: TGTGCCAGTAGTCTGGACAGGGTCAACAACTATGGCTACACCTTC. The J gene is TRBJ1-2, the V gene TRBV19; 8 bases map to TRBD1. The CDR3 runs to 15 residues. CDR1 LNHDA and CDR2 SQIVND come from the germline V gene (reference sequence). V trimming: 5 bases; J trimming: 2 bases; junction bases outside the gene matches: 7.

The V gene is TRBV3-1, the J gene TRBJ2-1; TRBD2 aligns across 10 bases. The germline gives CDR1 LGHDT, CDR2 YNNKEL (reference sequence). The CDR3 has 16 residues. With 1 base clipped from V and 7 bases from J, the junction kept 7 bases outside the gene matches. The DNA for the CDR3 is TGTGCCAGCAGCCAAGCCAGCGGGAGGGCCGTGAATGAGCAGTTCTTC. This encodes CASSQASGRAVNEQFF.